The present entry profiles one TCR beta chain with its context. The CDR3 runs to 18 residues. Germline V CDR1 and CDR2: MGHRA, YSYEKL. The trim removed 1 base at V and 4 bases at J, leaving 13 bases unmatched. The data were obtained in a study of T cell changes during pregnancy in multiple sclerosis. The repertoire was sequenced with immunoSEQ multiplex PCR; TCRdb's copy has only in-frame clones and lacks some. The table records about 49,000 clones, 80% to 95% of them present only once. The TCR sequence derives from a female donor with multiple sclerosis, enrolled in a pregnancy study. The specimen comprised peripheral blood, sampled after pregnancy. The chain recombines TRBV4-1 with TRBJ2-1; 7 bases are a match to TRBD2. The CDR3 loop is CASSQGATAGFIYNEQFF. The CDR3 DNA follows: TGCGCCAGCAGCCAAGGGGCAACAGCGGGGTTTATTTACAATGAGCAGTTCTTC.